What follows are 3 T cell receptor beta chains derived from one specimen sequenced in a study of T cell responses to AZD1222 COVID-19 vaccine. Sequencing was performed with immunoSEQ multiplex PCR; in TCRdb, only in-frame clones are kept and a portion is missing. Of just under 150,000 clones listed, about 86% are singletons. Specimen: peripheral blood, collected 28 days after the second AZD1222 dose. The receptors stem from an adult who received the AZD1222 COVID-19 vaccine.

The chain uses TRBV2 and TRBJ1-1; D gene uncertain. In germline, CDR1 is SNHLY, CDR2 FYNNEI. The V end was cut by 7 bases, the J end by 0 bases, with 9 bases between. The CDR3 is 13 residues long. As DNA, the CDR3 is TGTGCCAGCACCATTCACATGAACACTGAAGCTTTCTTT. Translation: CASTIHMNTEAFF.

The V call is TRBV19, the J call TRBJ1-5; D may be TRBD1 (6 bases). Germline CDR1 and CDR2: LNHDA and SQIVND (reference sequence). The length of the CDR3 is 13 residues. V lost 8 bases and J 5 bases, leaving 13 bases between the germline ends. Here the CDR3 reads CASGRGLDQPQHF. The CDR3 coding sequence is TGTGCCAGTGGAAGGGGGTTGGATCAGCCCCAGCATTTT.

This clone has just one count. The CDR3, as DNA: TGTGCCAGCAGCTTAAGGGGGACAGATTCACCCCTCCACTTT. Translated: CASSLRGTDSPLHF. The V call is TRBV7-9, the J call TRBJ1-6; TRBD1 aligns across 7 bases. This CDR3 region has 14 residues. The germline gives CDR1 SEHNR, CDR2 FQNEAQ (reference sequence). J gave up 8 bases and V 2 bases, and 3 bases lay outside the gene matches. The whole variable domain, remainder taken from reference TRBV7-9 and TRBJ1-6, is DTGVSQNPRHKITKRGQNVTFRCDPISEHNRLYWYRQTLGQGPEFLTYFQNEAQLEKSRLLSDRFSAERPKGSFSTLEIQRTEQGDSAMYLCASSLRGTDSPLHFGNGTRLTVT.